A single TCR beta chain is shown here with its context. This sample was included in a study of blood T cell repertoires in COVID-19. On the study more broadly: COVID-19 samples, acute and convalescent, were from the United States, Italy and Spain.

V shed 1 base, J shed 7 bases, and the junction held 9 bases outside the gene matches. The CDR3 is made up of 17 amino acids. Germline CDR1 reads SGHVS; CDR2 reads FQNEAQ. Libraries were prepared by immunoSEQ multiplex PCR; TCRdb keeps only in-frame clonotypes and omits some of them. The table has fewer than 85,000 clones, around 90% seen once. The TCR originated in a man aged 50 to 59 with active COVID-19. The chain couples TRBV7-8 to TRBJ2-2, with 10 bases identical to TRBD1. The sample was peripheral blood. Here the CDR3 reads CASSLDETGGGGGELFF. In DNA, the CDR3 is TGTGCCAGCAGCTTAGACGAGACAGGGGGCGGTGGCGGGGAGCTGTTTTTT. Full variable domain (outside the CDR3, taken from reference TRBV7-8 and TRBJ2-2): GAGVSQSPRYKVAKRGQDVALRCDPISGHVSLFWYQQALGQGPEFLTYFQNEAQLDKSGLPSDRFFAERPEGSVSTLKIQRTQQEDSAVYLCASSLDETGGGGGELFFGEGSRLTVL.